These 29 T cell receptor beta chains originate from one sample sequenced in a study of control samples from healthy donors and cancer patients. This table comes from immunoSEQ multiplex PCR, and its TCRdb copy is limited to in-frame clones, with some not included. The sample has about 71,000 clones; just under 90% are singletons. What was sequenced was PBMCs. Receptors originate from a man in his sixties with lung cancer.

The chain joins TRBV24-1 to TRBJ2-1; D is unresolved. V was clipped by 3 bases and J by 2 bases, with 13 bases between them. Germline V CDR1 and CDR2: KGHDR, SFDVKD. The CDR3 is made up of 16 amino acids. The CDR3 region has the DNA TGTGCCACCAGTGATCCCTCGGCTTCTACCTACAATGAGCAGTTCTTC. This codes for CATSDPSASTYNEQFF.

This clone has a single count. V gene TRBV3-1 (or the pseudogene TRBV3-2) combines with J gene TRBJ1-2; TRBD1 matches 7 bases. Trimming removed 6 bases from V and 8 bases from J; junction bases left unmatched: 12. CDR1 and CDR2 (germline): LGHDT, YNNKEL (reference sequence). The CDR3 spans 14 residues. CDR3 nucleotides: TGTGCCAGCAGTGGGGACAGTCCCTATAGCGGCTACACCTTC. It codes for CASSGDSPYSGYTF.

This chain connects TRBV9 to TRBJ2-2, with no clear D. Trimming took off 2 bases at V and 7 bases at J, with 6 bases between the two ends. The CDR3 length is 12 residues. Germline values: CDR1 SGDLS, CDR2 YYNGEE. The CDR3 DNA follows: TGTGCCAGCAGCGTCTACGGCGGGGAGCTGTTTTTT. This codes for CASSVYGGELFF.

The chain joins TRBV7-7 to TRBJ2-5; TRBD1 or TRBD2 may be the D gene (6 bases each). Trimming pared 10 bases from V and 1 base from J, leaving 22 bases between. Germline CDR1 is SSHAT and CDR2 is FNYEAQ (reference sequence). The CDR3 loop spans 16 amino acids. The CDR3 protein is CATGITGAAVQETQYF. The CDR3 region has the DNA TGTGCCACAGGGATAACGGGGGCCGCTGTCCAAGAGACCCAGTACTTC.

V usage is TRBV7-9 and J usage is TRBJ2-1; D is perhaps TRBD1 (5 bases). Trimming left V 2 bases short and J 9 bases short, with 14 bases between. From germline, CDR1 is SEHNR and CDR2 FQNEAQ (reference sequence). This CDR3 has 14 residues. The DNA of the CDR3 is TGTGCCAGCAGCTTAACCAGGGTTGTGGGTGAGCAGTTCTTC. Translation gives CASSLTRVVGEQFF.

The chain employs TRBV18 and TRBJ2-3; D uncertain. Germline CDR1 is KGHSH and CDR2 is LQKENI. This CDR3 is 14 amino acids long. V was trimmed by 3 bases and J by 3 bases, leaving 10 bases between them. The CDR3 loop is CASSPLLLTDTQYF. Here the CDR3 DNA reads TGTGCCAGCTCACCGCTTCTCCTGACAGATACGCAGTATTTT.

The chain employs TRBV7-8 and TRBJ1-5, with TRBD1 as a possible D gene (6 bases). V was cut by 7 bases and J by 3 bases, with 13 bases left in between. The germline V gene encodes CDR1 SGHVS and CDR2 FQNEAQ. The length of the CDR3 is 14 residues. The CDR3 coding sequence is TGTGCCAGCATTTCCACAGGGTCCAATCAGCCCCAGCATTTT. Translating it yields CASISTGSNQPQHF.

The chain recombines TRBV3-1 (or the pseudogene TRBV3-2) with TRBJ1-5; no firm D call. The CDR3 has 14 amino acids. Germline CDR1 and CDR2: LGHDT and YNNKEL (reference sequence). The germline V and J ends were trimmed by 1 base and 4 bases, with 8 bases remaining between them. CDR3 residues: CASSQGHQNQPQHF. CDR3 DNA sequence: TGTGCCAGCAGCCAAGGGCACCAGAATCAGCCCCAGCATTTT.

The chain combines TRBV6-1 with TRBJ2-6, with D unresolved. V dropped 1 base and J dropped 0 bases, with 13 bases sitting between them. CDR3 size: 18 residues. Germline V gene lookup returns CDR1 MNHNS and CDR2 SASEGT. CDR3 DNA: TGTGCCAGCAGTGAAGTAGTATCCCCCCCCTCTGGGGCCAACGTCCTGACTTTC. Its protein product is CASSEVVSPPSGANVLTF.

V and J are TRBV6-2 or TRBV6-3 and TRBJ2-1; D is possibly TRBD1 (5 bases). Trimming pared 4 bases from V and 5 bases from J, leaving 12 bases between. Germline V gene sequence: CDR1 MNHEY, CDR2 SVGEGT. This CDR3 comprises 14 residues. The CDR3 nucleotides read TGTGCCAGCAGTTTGCAGGGTAACCACAATGAGCAGTTCTTC. It codes for CASSLQGNHNEQFF.

The chain combines TRBV5-6 with TRBJ1-3; TRBD1 aligns across 9 bases. The ends lost 3 bases at V and 9 bases at J; junction bases unmatched: 10. CDR3 size: 15 residues. Germline CDR1 is SGHDT and CDR2 is YYEEEE. The CDR3 spells CASSYMDRGLATIYF. In DNA, the CDR3 is TGTGCCAGCAGCTACATGGACAGGGGTCTGGCCACCATATATTTT.

The chain uses TRBV7-9 and TRBJ2-3; 11 positions match TRBD1. The germline V gene has CDR1 SEHNR and CDR2 FQNEAQ (reference sequence). V gave up 5 bases and J gave up 5 bases; unmatched junction bases: 9. This CDR3 is 16 amino acids long. CDR3 region: CASSRPGTGGRDTQYF. As DNA, the CDR3 is TGTGCCAGCAGCCGACCTGGGACAGGGGGAAGAGATACGCAGTATTTT.

The chain is built from TRBV5-4 and TRBJ1-1; D unclear. The CDR3 is 12 amino acids. Germline values: CDR1 SGHNT, CDR2 YYREEE (reference sequence). V was pared by 1 base and J by 7 bases, with 8 bases between. CDR3 sequence: CASSLSGDEAFF. The CDR3 nucleotides read TGTGCCAGCAGCTTGAGTGGGGATGAAGCTTTCTTT.

This chain links TRBV4-1 with TRBJ2-5; D is undetermined. Germline V gene sequence: CDR1 MGHRA, CDR2 YSYEKL. CDR3 size: 14 residues. Trimming shortened V by 2 bases and J by 3 bases, and 10 bases separated the two germline ends. Here the CDR3 DNA reads TGCGCCAGCAGCCAAAAAGAATTGAAAGAGACCCAGTACTTC. Amino acid sequence: CASSQKELKETQYF.

The chain employs TRBV7-9 and TRBJ2-7, with a tentative D call TRBD1 (6 bases). Trimming took 4 bases from V and 4 from J, leaving 8 bases between them. This CDR3 has 12 amino acids. CDR1 and CDR2 (germline): SEHNR, FQNEAQ (reference sequence). The CDR3: CASSSRGYEQYV. The CDR3 DNA sequence: TGTGCCAGCAGCTCCAGGGGTTACGAGCAGTACGTC.

This sequence joins TRBV5-1 and TRBJ1-2, with D unclear. The CDR3 has 13 amino acids. Germline assignment: CDR1 SGHRS and CDR2 YFSETQ. Trimming shortened V by 0 bases and J by 7 bases, and 10 bases separated the two germline ends. As DNA, the CDR3 is TGCGCCAGCAGCTTGGAGGTTTCAGTTGGCTACACCTTC. Protein sequence: CASSLEVSVGYTF.

V usage is TRBV5-1 and J usage is TRBJ2-5; weak D call: TRBD2 (7 bases). V lost 7 bases and J 1 base, leaving 14 bases between the germline ends. Germline V lookup: CDR1 SGHRS, CDR2 YFSETQ. The CDR3 is 14 amino acids. The chain's CDR3 is CASRGGAFQETQYF. CDR3 nucleotides: TGCGCCAGCCGTGGGGGGGCGTTCCAAGAGACCCAGTACTTC.

The chain couples TRBV6-5 to TRBJ1-1; D possibly corresponds to TRBD1 (6 bases). This CDR3 contains 14 residues. The V gene lost 7 bases and the J gene lost 1 base, with 13 bases spanning the gap. Germline V lookup: CDR1 MNHEY, CDR2 SVGAGI. The CDR3 nucleotides read TGTGCCAGCAATAAAAAGACAGGGAACACTGAAGCTTTCTTT. Translation: CASNKKTGNTEAFF.

V gene TRBV30 combines with J gene TRBJ1-6; no clear D gene. Trimming left V 4 bases short and J 0 bases short, with 10 bases between. This CDR3 comprises 15 residues. The germline V gene has CDR1 GTSNPN and CDR2 SVGIG (reference sequence). CDR3 residues: CAWNSLSSYNSPLHF. The CDR3 DNA sequence: TGTGCCTGGAACAGTTTGAGCTCCTATAATTCACCCCTCCACTTT.

The chain is built from TRBV10-3 and TRBJ2-3; 10 nucleotides align to TRBD1. Trimming at V came to 6 bases and at J to 2 bases, leaving 5 bases not matched to a gene. CDR1 and CDR2 from the germline V gene are ENHRY and SYGVKD. The CDR3 runs to 15 residues. As DNA, the CDR3 is TGTGCCATCAGACAGGGGACAGGGGCCACAGATACGCAGTATTTT. It yields the protein CAIRQGTGATDTQYF.

In the case of this clone: The same CDR3 can be traced to other DNA sequences in this sample. The chain couples TRBV27 to TRBJ1-3; D possibly corresponds to TRBD1 (5 bases). Germline V gene lookup returns CDR1 MNHEY and CDR2 SMNVEV (reference sequence). CDR3 length: 14 residues. Trimming took 8 bases from V and 1 from J, leaving 12 bases between them. CDR3 nucleotide sequence: TGTGCCAGCCGACCAAGACAGTCTGGAAACACCATATATTTT. Amino acid sequence: CASRPRQSGNTIYF.

V and J are TRBV30 and TRBJ1-2; 9 nucleotides match TRBD1. The V gene's germline CDR1 is GTSNPN and CDR2 SVGIG (reference sequence). The CDR3 sequence is 13 residues long. V shed 2 bases and J 8 bases; nucleotides not matched to a gene: 6. The CDR3: CAWSSDRGFGYTF. In DNA form, the CDR3 reads TGTGCCTGGAGTTCTGACAGGGGGTTCGGCTACACCTTC.

V gene TRBV7-6 combines with J gene TRBJ1-1, with TRBD1 as a possible D gene (5 bases). This CDR3 comprises 13 residues. CDR1 and CDR2 (germline): SGHVS, FNYEAQ. Trimming removed 3 bases from V and 1 base from J, with 6 bases in between. This CDR3 reads CASSFQGNTEAFF. The CDR3 DNA is TGTGCCAGCAGCTTCCAGGGGAACACTGAAGCTTTCTTT.

This clone showed up just a few times. V and J are TRBV5-6 and TRBJ1-5; 7 positions agree with TRBD1. V lost 4 bases to trimming and J lost 5 bases; unmatched junction nucleotides: 12. This CDR3 has 16 amino acids. Germline CDR1 reads SGHDT; CDR2 reads YYEEEE. CDR3 amino acids: CASSSYTGEKDQPQHF. CDR3 coding DNA: TGTGCCAGCAGCAGTTATACAGGGGAGAAAGATCAGCCCCAGCATTTT.

The V and J genes are TRBV7-8 and TRBJ2-3; TRBD1 matches 7 bases. The CDR3 sequence is 15 residues long. V gave up 5 bases and J gave up 5 bases; unmatched junction bases: 10. Germline CDR1 SGHVS, CDR2 FQNEAQ. In DNA, the CDR3 is TGTGCCAGCAGCCGACCCCTGACAGGGAAAGATACGCAGTATTTT. Protein product: CASSRPLTGKDTQYF. Based on the CDR3 plus reference TRBV7-8 and TRBJ2-3, the full variable domain is GAGVSQSPRYKVAKRGQDVALRCDPISGHVSLFWYQQALGQGPEFLTYFQNEAQLDKSGLPSDRFFAERPEGSVSTLKIQRTQQEDSAVYLCASSRPLTGKDTQYFGPGTRLTVL.

CDR3 sequence: CASREAGLGETQYF. The CDR3 DNA reads TGCGCCAGCAGGGAGGCAGGGTTGGGAGAGACCCAGTACTTC. The chain recombines TRBV10-2 with TRBJ2-5; possibly TRBD1 or TRBD2 for D (5 bases each). CDR1 is WSHSY, CDR2 SAAADI, per germline. This CDR3 region has 14 residues. V shed 6 bases and J shed 4 bases, with 15 bases lying between them.

The V and J genes are TRBV6-6 and TRBJ2-1; 12 bases are a match to TRBD2. Germline CDR1 is MNHNY and CDR2 is SVGAGI (reference sequence). The CDR3 has 15 amino acids. Losses at the gene ends were 6 bases for V and 5 bases for J; bases not matched to a gene: 5. In nucleotides, the CDR3 is TGTGCCAGCAGACTAGCGGGGGGCCGCAACAATGAGCAGTTCTTC. Protein sequence: CASRLAGGRNNEQFF.

The chain combines TRBV4-1 with TRBJ1-2; D not resolved. Trimming stripped 0 bases from V and 4 bases from J, with 9 bases between. Germline V gene sequence: CDR1 MGHRA, CDR2 YSYEKL. This CDR3 spans 14 amino acids. CDR3 bases: TGCGCCAGCAGCCAAGATGGAAGCGTCTATGGCTACACCTTC. Translating gives CASSQDGSVYGYTF.

The chain is built from TRBV5-6 and TRBJ2-2; D possibly corresponds to TRBD2 (5 bases). This CDR3 comprises 13 residues. The ends were cut back, 2 bases at V and 4 bases at J, with 6 bases in the middle. Germline-derived CDR1 and CDR2 are SGHDT and YYEEEE. DNA of the CDR3: TGTGCCAGCAGCTTAACTAGCACCGGGGAGCTGTTTTTT. It is translated as CASSLTSTGELFF.